This TCR beta chain appears in the sequencing data of a study of blood T cell repertoires in COVID-19. Individuals in the exposed group had encountered a COVID-19 case within 2 weeks preceding study entry. TCRdb's table, derived via immunoSEQ multiplex PCR, lists solely in-frame clones and lacks some. The data contain approximately 340,000 clones, 91% of them singletons. The ends were cut back, 5 bases at V and 9 bases at J, with 17 bases in the middle. Germline-derived CDR1 and CDR2 are SGHTA and FQGNSA. The CDR3 runs 14 residues. The receptor was isolated from a woman aged 40 to 50 who had been exposed to COVID-19. V and J are TRBV7-2 and TRBJ1-3; D remains unclear. The sequencing input was PBMCs or T cells enriched from blood (not recorded which). The CDR3 loop reads CASSPDWTRGTIYF. The CDR3 DNA reads TGTGCCAGCAGCCCCGACTGGACCCGGGGCACCATATATTTT.